This record concerns one T cell receptor (beta chain) sequence. What it binds is unknown. Researchers isolated at least 7 million PBMCs per sample. The sample comes from a study of blood T cells in healthy people across ages. Whole-study findings and limits: Strong correlation existed between TCR beta diversity and naive T cell percentage. When one million T cells were used, diversity estimates were thought to be underestimates.

The use of a sample-barcoded 5' primer and a J-beta primer mix characterized a second PCR of roughly 6 to 12 cycles. Every single cDNA molecule received a tag from a template-switch adaptor with 12 random nucleotides. Via MiXCR, TCRdb re-called the 5' RACE reads, giving one row per CDR3 protein. The sample lists some 1 million distinct CDR3 sequences; 40% to 50% were seen once. Germline lookup yields CDR1 MNHNS and CDR2 SASEGT. V lost 5 bases, J lost 6 bases, and 7 bases stayed unmatched. The CDR3 contains 15 residues. This rearrangement joins TRBV6-1 to TRBJ2-1, with 10 bases matching TRBD2. Sequenced material: blood. The clonotype comes from a woman aged 55-75 years in good health. The CDR3 reads CASSRTSGDSNEQFF. The CDR3 DNA follows: TGTGCCAGCAGTAGAACTAGCGGGGATTCCAATGAGCAGTTCTTC.